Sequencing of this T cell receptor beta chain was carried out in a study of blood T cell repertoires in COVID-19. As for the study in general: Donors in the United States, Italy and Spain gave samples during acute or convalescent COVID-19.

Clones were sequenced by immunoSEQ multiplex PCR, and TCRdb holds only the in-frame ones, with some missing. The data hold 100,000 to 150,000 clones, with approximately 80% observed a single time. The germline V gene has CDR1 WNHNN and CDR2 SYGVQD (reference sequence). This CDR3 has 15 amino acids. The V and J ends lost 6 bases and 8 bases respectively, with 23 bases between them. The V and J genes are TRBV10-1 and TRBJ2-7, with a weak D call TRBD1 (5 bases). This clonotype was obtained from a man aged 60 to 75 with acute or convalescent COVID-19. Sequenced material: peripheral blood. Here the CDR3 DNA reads TGCGCCAGCAGCCCCGGGCAGGGTGGTCTAGTGAAGCAGTACTTC. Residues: CASSPGQGGLVKQYF.